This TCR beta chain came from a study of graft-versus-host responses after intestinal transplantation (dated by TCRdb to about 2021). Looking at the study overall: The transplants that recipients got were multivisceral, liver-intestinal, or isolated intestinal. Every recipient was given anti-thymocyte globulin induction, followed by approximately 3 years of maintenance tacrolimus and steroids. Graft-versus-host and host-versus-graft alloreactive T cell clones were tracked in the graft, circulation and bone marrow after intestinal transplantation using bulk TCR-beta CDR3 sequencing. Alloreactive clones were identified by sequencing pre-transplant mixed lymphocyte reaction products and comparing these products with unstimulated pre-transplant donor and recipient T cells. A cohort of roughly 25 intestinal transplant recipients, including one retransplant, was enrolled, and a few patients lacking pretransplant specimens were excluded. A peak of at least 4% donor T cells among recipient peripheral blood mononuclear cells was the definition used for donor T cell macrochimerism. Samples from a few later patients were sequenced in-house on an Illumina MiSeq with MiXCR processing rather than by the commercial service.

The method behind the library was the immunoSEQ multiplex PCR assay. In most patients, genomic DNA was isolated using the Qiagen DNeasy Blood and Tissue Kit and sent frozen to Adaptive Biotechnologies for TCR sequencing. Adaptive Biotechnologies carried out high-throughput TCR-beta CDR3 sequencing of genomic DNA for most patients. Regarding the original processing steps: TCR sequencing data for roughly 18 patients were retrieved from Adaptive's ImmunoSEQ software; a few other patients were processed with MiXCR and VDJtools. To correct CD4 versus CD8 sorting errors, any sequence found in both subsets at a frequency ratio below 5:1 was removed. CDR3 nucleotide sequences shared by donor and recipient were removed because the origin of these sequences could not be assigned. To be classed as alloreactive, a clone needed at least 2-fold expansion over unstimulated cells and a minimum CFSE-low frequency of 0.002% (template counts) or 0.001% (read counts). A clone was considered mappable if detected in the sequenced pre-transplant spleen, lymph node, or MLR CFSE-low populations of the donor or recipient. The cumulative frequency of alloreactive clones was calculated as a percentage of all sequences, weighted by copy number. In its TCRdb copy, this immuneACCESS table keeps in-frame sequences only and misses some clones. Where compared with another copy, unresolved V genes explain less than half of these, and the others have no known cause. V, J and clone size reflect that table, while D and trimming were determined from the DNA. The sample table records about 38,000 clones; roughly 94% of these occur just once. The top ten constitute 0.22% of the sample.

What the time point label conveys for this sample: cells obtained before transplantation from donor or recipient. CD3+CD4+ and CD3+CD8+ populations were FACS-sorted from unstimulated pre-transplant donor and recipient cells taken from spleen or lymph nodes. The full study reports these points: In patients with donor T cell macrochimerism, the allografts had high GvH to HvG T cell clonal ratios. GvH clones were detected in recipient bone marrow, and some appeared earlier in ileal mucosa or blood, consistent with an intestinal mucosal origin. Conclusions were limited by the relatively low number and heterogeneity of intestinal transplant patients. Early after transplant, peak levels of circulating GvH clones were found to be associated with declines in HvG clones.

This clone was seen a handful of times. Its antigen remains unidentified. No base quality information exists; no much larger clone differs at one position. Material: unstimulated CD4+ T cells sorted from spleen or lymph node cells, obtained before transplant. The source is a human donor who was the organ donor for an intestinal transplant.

In nucleotides, the sequence is TGTGCCAGTAGTGGGACAGTTAATCAGCCCCAGCATTTT. Its protein reads: CASSGTVNQPQHF. The chain couples TRBV19 to TRBJ1-5; TRBD1 lines up with 7 middle nucleotides. CDR1 LNHDA and CDR2 SQIVND were looked up in the germline V gene (reference sequence). Trimming takes 5 bases off V and 4 bases off J; junction bases not matched to a gene: 2. The CDR3 runs 13 residues from the cysteine to the phenylalanine. The retained sequence is limited to the CDR3, 39 bases, with the frame set at the first base.